Presented here are 29 T cell receptor beta chains from one specimen sequenced in a study of T cell responses to AZD1222 COVID-19 vaccine. Generated by immunoSEQ multiplex PCR, the TCRdb table keeps only in-frame clones and is missing some. Of roughly 150,000 clones listed, around 90% are singletons. The specimen was peripheral blood, collected on day 0 of AZD1222 vaccination. These receptors were taken from an adult in good health.

The rearrangement joins TRBV2 to TRBJ1-2; TRBD1 matches 7 bases. The V and J ends lost 8 bases and 3 bases, in that order; junction bases with no gene match: 12. CDR3 length equals 15 residues. Germline CDR1 reads SNHLY; CDR2 reads FYNNEI. This CDR3 is CASPEPQGVDYGYTF. Written as DNA, the CDR3 is TGTGCCAGCCCGGAGCCCCAGGGGGTGGACTATGGCTACACCTTC. The full variable domain, in which reference TRBV2 and TRBJ1-2 provide the parts outside the CDR3, is EPEVTQTPSHQVTQMGQEVILRCVPISNHLYFYWYRQILGQKVEFLVSFYNNEISEKSEIFDDQFSVERPDGSNFTLKIRSTKLEDSAMYFCASPEPQGVDYGYTFGSGTRLTVV.

This clone is a singleton in its sample. CDR3 in amino acids: CAIRDGHKAGNEKLFF. The CDR3 region has the DNA TGTGCCATCAGAGACGGCCACAAAGCCGGTAATGAAAAACTGTTTTTT. This chain connects TRBV10-3 to TRBJ1-4; no reliable D call. Germline CDR1 and CDR2: ENHRY and SYGVKD. Trimming removed 6 bases from V and 4 bases from J, with 18 bases in between. The CDR3 consists of 16 residues.

The chain has TRBV6-5 and TRBJ2-7; 7 bases agree with TRBD1. This CDR3 is built from 15 residues. CDR1 and CDR2 from the germline V gene are MNHEY and SVGAGI. Trimming cost V 6 bases and J 3 bases; bases outside gene matches: 11. The CDR3 loop is CASSIGGRVFYEQYF. The CDR3 coding sequence is TGTGCCAGCAGCATAGGGGGCAGGGTGTTCTACGAGCAGTACTTC.

V is TRBV12-5 and J is TRBJ2-5, with no clear D. The V end lost 1 base, the J end lost 7 bases, and 19 bases lay between the germline ends. CDR1 is LGHNT, CDR2 FRNRAP, per germline. There are 16 residues in the CDR3. This CDR3 is CASGLALGEGMGTQYF. The CDR3 DNA reads TGTGCTAGTGGTTTGGCCCTCGGAGAAGGGATGGGGACCCAGTACTTC.

This clone was seen once. V is TRBV20-1 and J is TRBJ1-2; the D gene is possibly TRBD1 (5 bases). Germline lookup yields CDR1 DFQATT and CDR2 SNEGSKA (reference sequence). V dropped 4 bases and J dropped 6 bases, with 9 bases sitting between them. This CDR3 is built from 11 residues. In DNA, the CDR3 is TGCAGTGCTACGACAGCTAATGGCTACACCTTC. Translating gives CSATTANGYTF.

J is TRBJ1-3 and V is TRBV2; D is unresolved. CDR1 is SNHLY, CDR2 FYNNEI, per germline. This CDR3 contains 15 residues. The V end was cut by 8 bases, the J end by 2 bases, with 16 bases between. CDR3 nucleotides: TGTGCCAGCGGGAGGGAGTCTACTCCTGGAAACACCATATATTTT. This codes for CASGRESTPGNTIYF. The whole variable domain, remainder taken from reference TRBV2 and TRBJ1-3, is EPEVTQTPSHQVTQMGQEVILRCVPISNHLYFYWYRQILGQKVEFLVSFYNNEISEKSEIFDDQFSVERPDGSNFTLKIRSTKLEDSAMYFCASGRESTPGNTIYFGEGSWLTVV.

The chain joins TRBV3-1 (or the pseudogene TRBV3-2) to TRBJ1-2, with D hard to call. Per germline, CDR1 LGHDT and CDR2 YNNKEL (reference sequence). The CDR3 has 14 residues. V gave up 0 bases and J gave up 2 bases, with 7 bases separating them. The CDR3 DNA reads TGTGCCAGCAGCCAAGATACGGGGAACTATGGCTACACCTTC. Protein: CASSQDTGNYGYTF.

J is TRBJ2-1 and V is TRBV27; 10 bases fit TRBD2. The CDR3 contains 17 residues. Losses at the gene ends were 7 bases for V and 4 bases for J; bases not matched to a gene: 13. CDR1 MNHEY and CDR2 SMNVEV come from the germline V gene (reference sequence). For the CDR3, the DNA is TGTGCCAGCATCCTAAAGTGGAGAGCGGGAGGGTACAATGAGCAGTTCTTC. It is translated as CASILKWRAGGYNEQFF.

The chain uses TRBV7-2 and TRBJ2-2; no clear D gene. The V gene lost 4 bases and the J gene lost 1 base, with 7 bases spanning the gap. Germline V gene sequence: CDR1 SGHTA, CDR2 FQGNSA. The CDR3 extends over 14 amino acids. In nucleotides, the CDR3 is TGTGCCAGCAGCTCGGGCGGGAACACCGGGGAGCTGTTTTTT. Translated: CASSSGGNTGELFF.

The chain employs TRBV5-1 and TRBJ2-7, with no clear D. CDR1 and CDR2 from the germline V gene are SGHRS and YFSETQ. Trimming removed 5 bases at V and 6 bases at J, with 9 bases between. The CDR3 sequence is 11 residues long. CDR3 sequence: CASRSLTEQYF. The CDR3 DNA follows: TGCGCCAGCAGAAGTCTGACCGAGCAGTACTTC.

The chain recombines TRBV7-9 with TRBJ2-1; TRBD1 matches at 8 bases. Germline CDR1 is SEHNR and CDR2 is FQNEAQ (reference sequence). With 4 bases clipped from V and 6 bases from J, the junction kept 17 bases outside the gene matches. CDR3 length equals 18 residues. The DNA for the CDR3 is TGTGCCAGCAGCTATGGACAGGGTCGAGGCCATGGACGCAATGAGCAGTTCTTC. Encoded protein: CASSYGQGRGHGRNEQFF.

This sequence joins TRBV21-1 and TRBJ2-3; the tabulated D call, TRBD1, remains unverified against the DNA. TRBV21-1 is tagged as a pseudogene. The CDR3 runs 13 residues. In nucleotides, the CDR3 is TGTGCCACAATCAGGGCCAGGACAGATACGCAGTATTTT. It yields the protein CATIRARTDTQYF.

J is TRBJ2-1 and V is TRBV19; 8 bases are shared with TRBD2. V dropped 7 bases and J dropped 8; count of bases not matched to a gene: 10. The CDR3 is 14 amino acids. From germline, CDR1 is LNHDA and CDR2 SQIVND (reference sequence). Written as DNA, the CDR3 is TGTGCCAGTACCTTAGCGGGGACAAATGATGAGCAGTTCTTC. Residues: CASTLAGTNDEQFF.

V gene TRBV11-2 combines with J gene TRBJ1-2; maybe TRBD1 (6 bases). Trimming shortened V by 4 bases and J by 2 bases, and 8 bases separated the two germline ends. This CDR3 comprises 13 residues. The germline V gene has CDR1 SGHAT and CDR2 FQNNGV. The CDR3 loop reads CASSYTGNYGYTF. CDR3 nucleotide sequence: TGTGCCAGCAGCTACACAGGGAACTATGGCTACACCTTC.

The chain couples TRBV11-2 to TRBJ2-7, with 8 positions matching TRBD2. The trim removed 1 base at V and 3 bases at J, leaving 5 bases unmatched. This CDR3 comprises 15 residues. Germline CDR1 is SGHAT and CDR2 is FQNNGV. The CDR3 region is CASSLAVGTSYEQYF. The CDR3 DNA reads TGTGCCAGCAGCTTAGCCGTCGGGACTAGCTACGAGCAGTACTTC.

The rearrangement joins TRBV28 to TRBJ2-7; D perhaps matches TRBD1 (5 bases). Germline V gene lookup returns CDR1 MDHEN and CDR2 SYDVKM. Trimming pared 6 bases from V and 2 bases from J, leaving 14 bases between. The CDR3 length is 14 residues. This CDR3 is CASSRTGLPYEQYF. The CDR3, as DNA: TGTGCCAGCAGCCGTACAGGCCTACCCTACGAGCAGTACTTC.

The chain combines TRBV11-2 with TRBJ2-1; D perhaps matches TRBD2 (6 bases). The CDR3 has 13 amino acids. Germline CDR1 and CDR2: SGHAT and FQNNGV. Trimming removed 1 base at V and 9 bases at J, with 10 bases between. The CDR3 protein is CASSLGGGGEQFF. In DNA, the CDR3 is TGTGCCAGCAGCTTAGGGGGAGGCGGTGAGCAGTTCTTC.

The chain couples TRBV7-8 to TRBJ2-1, with 14 bases that match TRBD2. Germline V gene lookup returns CDR1 SGHVS and CDR2 FQNEAQ. This CDR3 has 16 amino acids. With 8 bases clipped from V and 10 bases from J, the junction kept 13 bases outside the gene matches. The CDR3 DNA reads TGTGCCAGCCTCTCGGGGACTAGCGGGGGCGACCGGGAGCAGTTCTTC. This encodes CASLSGTSGGDREQFF.

The rearrangement links TRBV4-3 to TRBJ2-1; no definite D call. The CDR3 spans 15 residues. CDR1 is LGHNA and CDR2 is YSLEER in the germline V gene. Trimming removed 0 bases at V and 9 bases at J, with 15 bases between. The CDR3 reads CASSQELLGVSEQFF. CDR3 nucleotide sequence: TGCGCCAGCAGCCAAGAACTTCTTGGGGTATCTGAGCAGTTCTTC.

The chain carries TRBV6-2 or TRBV6-3 and TRBJ1-1; no clear D. The V gene lost 0 bases and the J gene lost 4 bases, with 9 bases spanning the gap. The CDR3 spans 14 residues. The germline V gene encodes CDR1 MNHEY and CDR2 SVGEGT. In DNA form, the CDR3 reads TGTGCCAGCAGTTACTCAGGGTTGGGCACTGAAGCTTTCTTT. Encoded protein: CASSYSGLGTEAFF.

The rearrangement joins TRBV3-1 (or the pseudogene TRBV3-2) to TRBJ1-1, with 8 bases fitting TRBD1. Germline CDR1 LGHDT, CDR2 YNNKEL (reference sequence). Trimming removed 4 bases from V and 0 bases from J; junction bases left unmatched: 7. The CDR3 spans 16 residues. The CDR3 protein is CASSPTSRGLNTEAFF. As DNA, the CDR3 is TGTGCCAGCAGCCCTACCTCCAGGGGGCTGAACACTGAAGCTTTCTTT.

The chain joins TRBV19 to TRBJ1-1; 7 nucleotides agree with TRBD1. This CDR3 spans 15 amino acids. The V segment lost 4 bases and the J segment 6 bases; nucleotides outside the gene matches: 11. Germline V gene data show CDR1 as LNHDA and CDR2 as SQIVND (reference sequence). CDR3 in amino acids: CASSTYRGTGAEAFF. CDR3 coding DNA: TGTGCCAGTAGTACTTACAGGGGAACGGGGGCTGAAGCTTTCTTT.

The rearrangement uses TRBV2 and TRBJ2-3, with 10 bases aligning to TRBD2. This CDR3 has 14 amino acids. Germline CDR1 is SNHLY and CDR2 is FYNNEI. Trimming took 5 bases from V and 1 from J; bases not matched to a gene: 0. The CDR3 region has the DNA TGTGCCAGCAGTAGCGGGAGGGGCACAGATACGCAGTATTTT. This gives the protein CASSSGRGTDTQYF.

The chain links TRBV10-1 to TRBJ2-7; no definite D call. Germline CDR1 reads WNHNN; CDR2 reads SYGVQD (reference sequence). With 4 bases removed from V and 6 bases from J, the gap between germline ends came to 19 bases. CDR3 length: 15 residues. CDR3 bases: TGCGCCAGCAGTGGAGTAGGAGCTCCCCTTGGCGAGCAGTACTTC. Translated, it gives CASSGVGAPLGEQYF.

There are a few counts of this clone. The chain carries TRBV29-1 and TRBJ1-1; D is unresolved. Trimming took 5 bases from V and 4 from J, leaving 14 bases between them. This CDR3 contains 13 residues. CDR1 SQVTM and CDR2 ANQGSEA come from the germline V gene. Written as DNA, the CDR3 is TGCAGCGTTCCTAGTACAGCGATCACTGAAGCTTTCTTT. Translating gives CSVPSTAITEAFF.

The V and J genes are TRBV6-4 and TRBJ2-1, with TRBD2 matching 9 bases. With V trimmed by 5 bases and J by 2 bases, 7 bases remained unmatched. The CDR3 extends over 16 amino acids. CDR1 and CDR2 (germline): MRHNA, SNTAGT. The CDR3 nucleotides are TGTGCCAGCAGTCCCGGGGTAGCGGGGGCCTACAATGAGCAGTTCTTC. This gives the protein CASSPGVAGAYNEQFF.

The chain carries TRBV7-2 and TRBJ2-7; 7 bases agree with TRBD2. The germline CDR1 and CDR2 sequences are SGHTA and FQGNSA. The CDR3 runs 12 residues. J gave up 8 bases and V 5 bases, and 6 bases lay outside the gene matches. In DNA form, the CDR3 reads TGTGCCAGCAGCGAGGGGCGGGAGAAGCAGTACTTC. Its protein product is CASSEGREKQYF. The full variable domain, in which reference TRBV7-2 and TRBJ2-7 provide the parts outside the CDR3, is GAGVSQSPSNKVTEKGKDVELRCDPISGHTALYWYRQSLGQGLEFLIYFQGNSAPDKSGLPSDRFSAERTGGSVSTLTIQRTQQEDSAVYLCASSEGREKQYFGPGTRLTVT.

The genes are TRBV3-1 (or the pseudogene TRBV3-2) and TRBJ1-5, with a weak D call TRBD1 (5 bases). Germline V gene sequence: CDR1 LGHDT, CDR2 YNNKEL (reference sequence). V dropped 7 bases and J dropped 6 bases, with 13 bases sitting between them. CDR3 length: 13 amino acids. The CDR3 region has the DNA TGTGCCAGCACCGCAGGGTTAGGTCAGCCCCAGCATTTT. Protein product: CASTAGLGQPQHF.

The chain recombines TRBV9 with TRBJ2-4, with D tentatively TRBD1 (6 bases). Germline V gives CDR1 SGDLS, CDR2 YYNGEE. V was clipped by 3 bases and J by 9 bases, with 13 bases between them. CDR3 size: 13 residues. This CDR3 is CASSEGERGIQYF. The DNA of the CDR3 is TGTGCCAGCAGCGAGGGGGAGCGTGGCATTCAGTACTTC.